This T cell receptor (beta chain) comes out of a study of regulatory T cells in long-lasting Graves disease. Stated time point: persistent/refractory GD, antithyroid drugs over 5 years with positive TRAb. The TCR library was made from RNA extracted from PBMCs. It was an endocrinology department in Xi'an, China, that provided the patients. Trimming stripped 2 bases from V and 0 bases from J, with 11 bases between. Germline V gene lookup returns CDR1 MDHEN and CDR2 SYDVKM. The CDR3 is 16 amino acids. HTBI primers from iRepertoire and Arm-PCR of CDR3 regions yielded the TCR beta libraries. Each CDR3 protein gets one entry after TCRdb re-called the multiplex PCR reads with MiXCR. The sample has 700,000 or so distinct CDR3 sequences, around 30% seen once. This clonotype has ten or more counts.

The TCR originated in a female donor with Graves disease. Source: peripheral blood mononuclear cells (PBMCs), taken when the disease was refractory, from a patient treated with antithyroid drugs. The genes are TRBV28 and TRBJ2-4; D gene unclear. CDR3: CASSLASLRAKNIQYF. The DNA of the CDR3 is TGTGCCAGCAGTTTAGCTTCTCTACGAGCCAAAAACATTCAGTACTTC.